This T cell receptor (beta chain) was captured by sequencing in a study of shared T cell receptors in the human thymus. Profiling relied on immunoSEQ multiplex PCR, and the TCRdb table lists in-frame clones only, not all of them. The table lists 550,000 to 800,000 clones, approximately 83% of them singletons. V was trimmed by 8 bases and J by 2 bases, leaving 12 bases between them. The germline V gene has CDR1 SEHNR and CDR2 FQNEAQ (reference sequence). This CDR3 comprises 13 residues. A further study also used this sample, focusing on human thymus T cells. That source reports: As related research reported, thymic repertoires overlapped highly among unrelated individuals.

The sequenced sample consisted of thymocytes. V usage is TRBV7-9 and J usage is TRBJ1-1, with D perhaps matching TRBD1 (5 bases). The sequence was obtained from a girl less than two years old with a congenital heart defect. In nucleotides, the CDR3 is TGTGCCAGCTTTTCGGACAAAAACACTGAAGCTTTCTTT. Protein sequence: CASFSDKNTEAFF.